The rows below give T cell receptor beta chains drawn from one sample of a study of cytomegalovirus exposure and HLA in healthy donors. Produced via immunoSEQ multiplex PCR; TCRdb's table is partial and in-frame only. The top ten hold approximately 2% of the sample, which has 95,000 to 150,000 clones, about 81% seen once. Sequencing input: PBMCs. These receptors were obtained from a man aged 35-49 years in good health and CMV-seronegative. CDR3s include the opening cysteine and the closing phenylalanine or tryptophan. A D gene is named only where the DNA matches it firmly. Size is stated for part of the rows, as once, few or many counts, or as a class when the clone is expanded.

abundance: .; v_gene: TRBV27; d_gene: .; j_gene: TRBJ2-2; CDR3nt: TGTGCCAGCAGTCTTAGGGGTGATAGCACCGGGGAGCTGTTTTTT; CDR3aa: CASSLRGDSTGELFF
abundance: .; v_gene: TRBV19; d_gene: TRBD2; j_gene: TRBJ2-2; CDR3nt: TGTGCCAGTAGCAACCCGGGACTAGGGGGTACCGGGGAGCTGTTTTTT; CDR3aa: CASSNPGLGGTGELFF
abundance: .; v_gene: TRBV5-1; d_gene: .; j_gene: TRBJ2-6; CDR3nt: TGCGCCAGCAGCTTGGAAGGGGGATCTGGGGCCAACGTCCTGACTTTC; CDR3aa: CASSLEGGSGANVLTF
abundance: once; v_gene: TRBV7-2; d_gene: TRBD1; j_gene: TRBJ1-2; CDR3nt: TGTGCCAGCAACCCAGACAGGGGGTTTGCTGGCTACACCTTC; CDR3aa: CASNPDRGFAGYTF
abundance: .; v_gene: TRBV19; d_gene: .; j_gene: TRBJ2-2; CDR3nt: TGTGCCAGTAGCAGAACACATCGGACAGACTTTAACACCGGGGAGCTGTTTTTT; CDR3aa: CASSRTHRTDFNTGELFF
abundance: .; v_gene: TRBV6-4; d_gene: TRBD2; j_gene: TRBJ2-6; CDR3nt: TGTGCCAGCAGTGACTACTTCGGGGAGGGCTCTGGGGCCAACGTCCTGACTTTC; CDR3aa: CASSDYFGEGSGANVLTF
abundance: .; v_gene: TRBV14; d_gene: .; j_gene: TRBJ1-4; CDR3nt: TGTGCCAGCAGCCAACTGTTGTCCGGGAGGAGGGCTAATGAAAAACTGTTTTTT; CDR3aa: CASSQLLSGRRANEKLFF
abundance: .; v_gene: TRBV5-8; d_gene: .; j_gene: TRBJ1-5; CDR3nt: TGTGCCAGCAGCCAAAGGACGGGAAGCAATCAGCCCCAGCATTTT; CDR3aa: CASSQRTGSNQPQHF
abundance: .; v_gene: TRBV4-1; d_gene: .; j_gene: TRBJ1-4; CDR3nt: TGCGCCAGCAGCCAAGGAGGTGGGGCCCCAGTACCTAATGAAAAACTGTTTTTT; CDR3aa: CASSQGGGAPVPNEKLFF
abundance: .; v_gene: TRBV7-9; d_gene: .; j_gene: TRBJ1-5; CDR3nt: TGTGCCAGCGGAGATAATCAGCCCCAGCATTTT; CDR3aa: CASGDNQPQHF
abundance: .; v_gene: TRBV10-3; d_gene: .; j_gene: TRBJ2-7; CDR3nt: TGTGCCATCAGTGTAAGGGGTTCCTACGAGCAGTACTTC; CDR3aa: CAISVRGSYEQYF
abundance: .; v_gene: TRBV7-9; d_gene: TRBD2; j_gene: TRBJ2-1; CDR3nt: TGTGCCAGCAGCTTACCTATGGGGGCGGGAGGGAAGTTCTTC; CDR3aa: CASSLPMGAGGKFF
abundance: .; v_gene: TRBV11-2; d_gene: .; j_gene: TRBJ1-2; CDR3nt: TGTGCCAGCAGCTTAGCAGCGTCCTATGGCTACACCTTC; CDR3aa: CASSLAASYGYTF
abundance: .; v_gene: TRBV4-2; d_gene: TRBD2; j_gene: TRBJ2-1; CDR3nt: TGTGCCAGCAGCCTTGAGGCGGGAGCCTACAATGAGCAGTTCTTC; CDR3aa: CASSLEAGAYNEQFF
abundance: .; v_gene: TRBV5-1; d_gene: .; j_gene: TRBJ1-6; CDR3nt: TGCGCCAGCAGCTTGTGGGGGGACTATAATTCACCCCTCCACTTT; CDR3aa: CASSLWGDYNSPLHF
abundance: .; v_gene: TRBV7-9; d_gene: .; j_gene: TRBJ1-1; CDR3nt: TGTGCCAGCAGCTTAGGTTCCGGCACGGGTGAAGCTTTCTTT; CDR3aa: CASSLGSGTGEAFF
abundance: .; v_gene: TRBV27; d_gene: .; j_gene: TRBJ2-7; CDR3nt: TGTGCCAGCAGGAAGGCAGGGGGAGGCGAGCAGTACTTC; CDR3aa: CASRKAGGGEQYF